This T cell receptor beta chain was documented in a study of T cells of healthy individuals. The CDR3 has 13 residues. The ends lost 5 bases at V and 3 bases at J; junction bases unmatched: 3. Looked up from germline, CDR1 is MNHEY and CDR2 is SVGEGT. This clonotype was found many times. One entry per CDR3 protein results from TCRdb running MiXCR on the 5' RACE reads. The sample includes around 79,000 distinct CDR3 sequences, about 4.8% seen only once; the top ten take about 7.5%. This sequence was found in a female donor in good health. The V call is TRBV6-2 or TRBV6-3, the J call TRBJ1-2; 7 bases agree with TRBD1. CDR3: CASSRTGHYGYTF. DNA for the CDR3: TGTGCCAGCAGTCGGACAGGCCACTATGGCTACACCTTC.